This T cell receptor beta chain was sequenced during a study of blood T cell repertoires in COVID-19. Study-wide background: PBMCs, B-cell-depleted T cells, or T cells provided the cDNA or gDNA that made up the material.

The CDR3 totals 14 residues. Germline V gene sequence: CDR1 KGHSH, CDR2 LQKENI. V was pared by 8 bases and J by 4 bases, with 9 bases of the junction left unmatched. Under the authors' procedure: Cell counts per sample came from amplifying reference gene primers. The assay was immunoSEQ multiplex PCR, and TCRdb's table has in-frame clones only and misses some. V and J calls and clone size follow that table, whereas D and trimming were derived from the DNA. The table has 70,000 or so clones, 76% seen once. Sequencing was done on a sample of peripheral blood. The clonotype was recovered from a man in his 60s with COVID-19, enrolled during active disease. V is TRBV18 and J is TRBJ2-7; 9 bases align to TRBD2. The CDR3 loop reads CASANPGLAYEQYF. The CDR3 DNA reads TGTGCCAGCGCCAATCCGGGACTAGCTTACGAGCAGTACTTC.